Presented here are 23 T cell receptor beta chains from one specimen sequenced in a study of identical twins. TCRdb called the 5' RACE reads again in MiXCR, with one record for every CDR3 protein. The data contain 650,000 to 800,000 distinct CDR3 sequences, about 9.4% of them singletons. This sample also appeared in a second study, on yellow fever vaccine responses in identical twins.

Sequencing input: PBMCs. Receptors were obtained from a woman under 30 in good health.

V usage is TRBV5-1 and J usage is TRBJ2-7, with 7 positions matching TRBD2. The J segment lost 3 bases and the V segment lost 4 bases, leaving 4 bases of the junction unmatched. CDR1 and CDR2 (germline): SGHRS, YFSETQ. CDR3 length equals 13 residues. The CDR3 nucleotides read TGCGCCAGCAGCCCAGCGGGATTCTACGAGCAGTACTTC. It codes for CASSPAGFYEQYF.

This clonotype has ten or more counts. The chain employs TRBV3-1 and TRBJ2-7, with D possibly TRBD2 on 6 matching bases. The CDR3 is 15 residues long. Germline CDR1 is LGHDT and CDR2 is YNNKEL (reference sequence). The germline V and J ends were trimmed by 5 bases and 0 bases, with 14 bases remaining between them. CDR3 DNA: TGTGCCAGCAGCACGGCCGGGAGCCTCTCCTACGAGCAGTACTTC. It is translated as CASSTAGSLSYEQYF.

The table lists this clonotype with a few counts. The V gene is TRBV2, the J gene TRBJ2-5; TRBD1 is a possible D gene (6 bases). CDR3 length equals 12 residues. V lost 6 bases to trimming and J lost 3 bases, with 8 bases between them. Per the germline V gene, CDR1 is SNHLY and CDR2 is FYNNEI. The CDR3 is CASRDRKETQYF. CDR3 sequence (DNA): TGTGCCAGCAGAGACAGGAAAGAGACCCAGTACTTC.

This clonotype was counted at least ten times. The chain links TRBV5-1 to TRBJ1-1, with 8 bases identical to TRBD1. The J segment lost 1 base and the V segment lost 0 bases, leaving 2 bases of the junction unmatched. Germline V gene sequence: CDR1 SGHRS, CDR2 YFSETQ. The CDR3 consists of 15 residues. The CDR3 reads CASSLDRGGNTEAFF. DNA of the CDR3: TGCGCCAGCAGCTTGGACAGGGGGGGGAACACTGAAGCTTTCTTT.

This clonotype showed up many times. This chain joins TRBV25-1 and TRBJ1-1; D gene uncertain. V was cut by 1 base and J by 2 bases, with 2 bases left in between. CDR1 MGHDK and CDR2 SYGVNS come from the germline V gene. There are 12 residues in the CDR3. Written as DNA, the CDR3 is TGTGCCAGCAGTGAATTTAACACTGAAGCTTTCTTT. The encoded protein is CASSEFNTEAFF.

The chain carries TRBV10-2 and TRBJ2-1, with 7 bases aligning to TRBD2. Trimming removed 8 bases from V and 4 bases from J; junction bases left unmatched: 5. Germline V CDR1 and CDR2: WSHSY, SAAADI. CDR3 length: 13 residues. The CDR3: CASEVGGYNEQFF. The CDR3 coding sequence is TGCGCCAGCGAGGTGGGAGGGTACAATGAGCAGTTCTTC.

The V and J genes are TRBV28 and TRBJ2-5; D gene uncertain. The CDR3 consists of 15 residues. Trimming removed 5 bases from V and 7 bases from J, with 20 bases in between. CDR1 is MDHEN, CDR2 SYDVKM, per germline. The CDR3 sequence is CASSPSDPIRWTQYF. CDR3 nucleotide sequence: TGTGCCAGCAGTCCCTCGGACCCCATTAGGTGGACCCAGTACTTC.

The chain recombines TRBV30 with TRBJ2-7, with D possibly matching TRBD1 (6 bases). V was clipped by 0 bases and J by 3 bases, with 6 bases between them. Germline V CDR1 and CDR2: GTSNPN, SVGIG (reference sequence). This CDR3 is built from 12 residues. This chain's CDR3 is CAWSVGGYEQYF. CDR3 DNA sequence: TGTGCCTGGAGTGTAGGGGGCTACGAGCAGTACTTC.

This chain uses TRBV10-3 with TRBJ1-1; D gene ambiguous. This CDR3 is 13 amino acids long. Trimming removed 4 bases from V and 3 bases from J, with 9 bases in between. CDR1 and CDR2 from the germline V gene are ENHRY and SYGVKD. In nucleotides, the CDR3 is TGTGCCATCAGTGGAGGGCTTGACACTGAAGCTTTCTTT. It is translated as CAISGGLDTEAFF.

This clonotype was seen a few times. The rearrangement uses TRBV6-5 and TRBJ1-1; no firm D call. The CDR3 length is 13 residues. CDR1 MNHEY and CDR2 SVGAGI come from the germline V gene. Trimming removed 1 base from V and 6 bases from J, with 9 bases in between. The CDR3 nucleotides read TGTGCCAGCAGTTACTTCCAGAAGGCTGAAGCTTTCTTT. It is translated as CASSYFQKAEAFF.

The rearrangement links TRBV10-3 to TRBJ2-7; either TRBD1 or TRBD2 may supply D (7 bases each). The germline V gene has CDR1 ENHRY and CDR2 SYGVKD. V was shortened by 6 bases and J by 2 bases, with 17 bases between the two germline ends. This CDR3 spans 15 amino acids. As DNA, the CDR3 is TGTGCCATCAGGGATGACAGGGAGGGGCCCTACGAGCAGTACTTC. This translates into CAIRDDREGPYEQYF.

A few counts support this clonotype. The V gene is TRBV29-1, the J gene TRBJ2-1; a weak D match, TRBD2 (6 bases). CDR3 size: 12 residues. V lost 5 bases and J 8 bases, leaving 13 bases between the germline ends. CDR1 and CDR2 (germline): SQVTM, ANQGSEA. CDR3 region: CSVWDWGDEQFF. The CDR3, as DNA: TGCAGCGTTTGGGACTGGGGCGATGAGCAGTTCTTC.

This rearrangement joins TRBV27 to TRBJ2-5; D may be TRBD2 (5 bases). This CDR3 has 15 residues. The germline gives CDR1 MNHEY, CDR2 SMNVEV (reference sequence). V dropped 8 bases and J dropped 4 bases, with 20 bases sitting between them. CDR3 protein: CASLTAGESRETQYF. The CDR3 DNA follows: TGTGCCAGCCTTACAGCCGGGGAGAGCCGAGAGACCCAGTACTTC.

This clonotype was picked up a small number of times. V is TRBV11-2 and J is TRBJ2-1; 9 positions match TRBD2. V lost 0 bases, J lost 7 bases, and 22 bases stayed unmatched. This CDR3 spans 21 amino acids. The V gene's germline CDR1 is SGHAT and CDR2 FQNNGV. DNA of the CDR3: TGTGCCAGCAGCTTAGAGGAACGTAGCGGGAGTAGTTCGGTTCTCGGTAATGAGCAGTTCTTC. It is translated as CASSLEERSGSSSVLGNEQFF.

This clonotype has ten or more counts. CDR3 DNA sequence: TGTGCCAGCAGCTTAGGCGGGGGCACGAACACCGGGGAGCTGTTTTTT. It encodes CASSLGGGTNTGELFF. The genes are TRBV7-9 and TRBJ2-2, with a weak D call TRBD2 (7 bases). V was shortened by 1 base and J by 0 bases, with 9 bases between the two germline ends. Germline V gene lookup returns CDR1 SEHNR and CDR2 FQNEAQ (reference sequence). The CDR3 has 16 amino acids.

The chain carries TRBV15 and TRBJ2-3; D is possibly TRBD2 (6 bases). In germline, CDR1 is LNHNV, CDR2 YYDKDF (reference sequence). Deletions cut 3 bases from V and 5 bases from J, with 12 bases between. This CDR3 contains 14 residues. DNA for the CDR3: TGTGCCACCAGCAGTGGGACTTCAAGAGATACGCAGTATTTT. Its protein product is CATSSGTSRDTQYF.

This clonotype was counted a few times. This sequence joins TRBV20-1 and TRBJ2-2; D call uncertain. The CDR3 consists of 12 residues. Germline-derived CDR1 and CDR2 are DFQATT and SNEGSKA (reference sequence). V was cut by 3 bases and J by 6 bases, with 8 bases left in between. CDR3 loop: CSASRPAGELFF. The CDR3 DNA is TGCAGTGCTAGCCGCCCAGCCGGGGAGCTGTTTTTT.

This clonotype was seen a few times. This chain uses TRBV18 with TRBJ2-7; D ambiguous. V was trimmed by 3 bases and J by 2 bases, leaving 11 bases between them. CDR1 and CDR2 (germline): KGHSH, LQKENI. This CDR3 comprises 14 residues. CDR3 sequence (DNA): TGTGCCAGCTCACCCTCCCCCCAAACCTACGAGCAGTACTTC. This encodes CASSPSPQTYEQYF.

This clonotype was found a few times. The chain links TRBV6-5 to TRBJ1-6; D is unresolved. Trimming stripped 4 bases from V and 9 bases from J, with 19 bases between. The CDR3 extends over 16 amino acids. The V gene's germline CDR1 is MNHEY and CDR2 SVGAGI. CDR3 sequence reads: CASSLTLGTSISPLHF. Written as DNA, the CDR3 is TGTGCCAGCAGTTTAACACTAGGAACCTCCATTTCACCCCTCCACTTT.

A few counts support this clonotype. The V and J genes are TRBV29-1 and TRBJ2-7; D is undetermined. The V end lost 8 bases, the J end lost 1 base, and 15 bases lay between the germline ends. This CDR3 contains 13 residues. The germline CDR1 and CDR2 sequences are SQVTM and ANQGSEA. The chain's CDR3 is CSFSPVGSYEQYF. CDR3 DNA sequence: TGCAGCTTCTCCCCAGTAGGGTCCTACGAGCAGTACTTC.

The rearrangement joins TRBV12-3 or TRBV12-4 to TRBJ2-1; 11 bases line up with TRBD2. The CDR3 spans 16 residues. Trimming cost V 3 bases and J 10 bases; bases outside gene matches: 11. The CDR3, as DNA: TGTGCCAGCAGTTTGAAGGGTCTAGCGGGAGGACACGAGCAGTTCTTC. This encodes CASSLKGLAGGHEQFF.

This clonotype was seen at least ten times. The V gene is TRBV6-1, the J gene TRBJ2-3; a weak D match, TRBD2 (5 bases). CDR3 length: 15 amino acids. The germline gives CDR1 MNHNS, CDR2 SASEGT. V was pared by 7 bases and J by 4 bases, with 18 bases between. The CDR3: CASTPSAPSPDTQYF. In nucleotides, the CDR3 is TGTGCCAGCACACCCTCGGCGCCTAGCCCAGATACGCAGTATTTT.

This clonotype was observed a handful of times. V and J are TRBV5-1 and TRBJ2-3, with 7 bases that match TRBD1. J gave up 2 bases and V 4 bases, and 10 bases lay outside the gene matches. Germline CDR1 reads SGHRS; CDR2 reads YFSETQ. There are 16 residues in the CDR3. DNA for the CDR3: TGCGCCAGCAGCCGGGTGGGGGACAGACCCACAGATACGCAGTATTTT. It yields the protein CASSRVGDRPTDTQYF.